This entry describes one TCR beta chain. These data belong to a study of shared T cell receptors in the human thymus. Clones were read by immunoSEQ multiplex PCR, and TCRdb kept only the in-frame ones, dropping some. The sample records approximately 580,000 clones, more than 75% being singletons. V gave up 3 bases and J gave up 4 bases; unmatched junction bases: 8. This CDR3 is built from 15 residues. Per the germline V gene, CDR1 is GTSNPN and CDR2 is SVGIG (reference sequence). This sample was also put to use in a study of human thymus T cells. As that report states: Each of the donors was a healthy Finnish infant who was undergoing open corrective cardiac surgery for congenital heart defects. It was from resections taken during corrective heart surgery that the thymus tissue came. Usage of V and J genes appeared biased in thymic and blood repertoires. Thymic repertoires of unrelated individuals were reported in related research to overlap highly.

This sequence originates from a boy under three years old with a congenital heart defect. Input material: thymocytes. The chain recombines TRBV30 with TRBJ2-3; 9 nucleotides match TRBD2. CDR3 sequence (DNA): TGTGCCTGGAGGGTTTGCGGGAGGGGCCCAGATACGCAGTATTTT. It is translated as CAWRVCGRGPDTQYF.